The next 15 T cell receptor beta chains were all read from a single sample in a study of cytomegalovirus exposure and HLA in healthy donors. Profiling relied on immunoSEQ multiplex PCR, and the TCRdb table lists in-frame clones only, not all of them. The table records some 140,000 clones, approximately 86% of them present only once. Sequencing input: PBMCs. The receptor source for this set is a man aged 18-30 years in good health and CMV-seropositive.

V and J are TRBV5-1 and TRBJ2-7; tentatively, D is TRBD1 (7 bases). The CDR3 length is 13 residues. Germline V lookup: CDR1 SGHRS, CDR2 YFSETQ. V shed 10 bases and J shed 6 bases, with 20 bases lying between them. The CDR3 bases are TGCGCCTCCCAGGGGGACTCGCTCGCCGAGCAGTACTTC. It encodes CASQGDSLAEQYF. Combining the CDR3 with reference TRBV5-1 and TRBJ2-7 gives the whole variable domain KAGVTQTPRYLIKTRGQQVTLSCSPISGHRSVSWYQQTPGQGLQFLFEYFSETQRNKGNFPGRFSGRQFSNSRSEMNVSTLELGDSALYLCASQGDSLAEQYFGPGTRLTVT.

This chain uses TRBV5-1 with TRBJ1-5; 7 nucleotides line up with TRBD1. The germline V gene has CDR1 SGHRS and CDR2 YFSETQ. The J segment lost 7 bases and the V segment lost 4 bases, leaving 8 bases of the junction unmatched. The CDR3 has 14 residues. The CDR3 nucleotides are TGCGCCAGCAGCCTAAGACAGGGAGAACAGCCCCAGCATTTT. This codes for CASSLRQGEQPQHF.

CDR3 coding DNA: TGTGCCAGCTCACCATCGCTGGGAGCGATGGGCACTGAAGCTTTCTTT. The encoded protein is CASSPSLGAMGTEAFF. V and J are TRBV18 and TRBJ1-1; D is ambiguous. Germline lookup yields CDR1 KGHSH and CDR2 LQKENI. The CDR3 is 16 amino acids. The V end lost 2 bases, the J end lost 4 bases, and 17 bases lay between the germline ends.

The J gene is TRBJ2-7, the V gene TRBV11-2, with 9 bases lining up with TRBD1. The germline V gene encodes CDR1 SGHAT and CDR2 FQNNGV. This CDR3 contains 17 residues. V lost 5 bases and J lost 1; bases outside the gene matches: 12. This CDR3 is CASSTGQGGVRSYEQYF. The CDR3 region has the DNA TGTGCCAGCAGCACGGGACAGGGTGGTGTTCGATCCTACGAGCAGTACTTC. The full variable domain, with the rest looked up from reference TRBV11-2 and TRBJ2-7, is EAGVAQSPRYKIIEKRQSVAFWCNPISGHATLYWYQQILGQGPKLLIQFQNNGVVDDSQLPKDRFSAERLKGVDSTLKIQPAKLEDSAVYLCASSTGQGGVRSYEQYFGPGTRLTVT.

The V and J genes are TRBV5-1 and TRBJ2-7; no reliable D call. Trimming pared 0 bases from V and 5 bases from J, leaving 12 bases between. This CDR3 region has 14 residues. Germline CDR1 is SGHRS and CDR2 is YFSETQ. CDR3 loop: CASSLEPGRNEQYF. The CDR3 coding sequence is TGCGCCAGCAGCTTGGAACCCGGTCGTAACGAGCAGTACTTC.

The rearrangement uses TRBV7-2 and TRBJ2-1; D might be TRBD1 (5 bases). Between the trimmed V and J ends, which lost 5 bases and 0 bases, there was a span of 14 bases. This CDR3 has 16 residues. The V gene's germline CDR1 is SGHTA and CDR2 FQGNSA. The CDR3 DNA sequence: TGTGCCAGCAGCCCTGGGGCTGCGAGCTCCTACAATGAGCAGTTCTTC. It encodes CASSPGAASSYNEQFF.

This chain joins TRBV19 and TRBJ2-2; 8 bases agree with TRBD1. The ends lost 4 bases at V and 0 bases at J; junction bases unmatched: 1. The CDR3 has 15 residues. Germline assignment: CDR1 LNHDA and CDR2 SQIVND (reference sequence). Written as DNA, the CDR3 is TGTGCCAGTAGTAACAGGGGGGCGAACACCGGGGAGCTGTTTTTT. This translates into CASSNRGANTGELFF.

The V gene is TRBV9, the J gene TRBJ1-2; D is ambiguous. V shed 5 bases and J shed 4 bases, with 18 bases lying between them. The CDR3 is 15 amino acids. Germline assignment: CDR1 SGDLS and CDR2 YYNGEE. CDR3 amino acids: CASSVSEEQFYGYTF. The DNA of the CDR3 is TGTGCCAGCAGTGTTAGTGAGGAGCAGTTCTATGGCTACACCTTC.

The chain carries TRBV9 and TRBJ2-2, with D tentatively TRBD2 (6 bases). V gave up 3 bases and J gave up 6 bases, with 12 bases separating them. The CDR3 is 14 residues long. The germline CDR1 and CDR2 sequences are SGDLS and YYNGEE. Here the CDR3 reads CASSGRLVAGELFF. For the CDR3, the DNA is TGTGCCAGCAGCGGGAGACTAGTTGCCGGGGAGCTGTTTTTT.

The chain has TRBV27 and TRBJ2-5; perhaps TRBD1 as D (5 bases). The CDR3 is 13 amino acids. V gave up 8 bases and J gave up 5 bases, with 15 bases separating them. CDR1 and CDR2 (germline): MNHEY, SMNVEV (reference sequence). The CDR3 sequence: CASRPRARETQYF. The CDR3 region has the DNA TGTGCCAGCCGCCCCAGGGCTAGGGAGACCCAGTACTTC.

V and J are TRBV6-5 and TRBJ2-6, with 7 nucleotides matching TRBD1. The CDR3 loop spans 15 amino acids. Trimming at V came to 6 bases and at J to 2 bases, leaving 4 bases not matched to a gene. Germline V gene data show CDR1 as MNHEY and CDR2 as SVGAGI. The CDR3 protein is CASRPQGAGANVLTF. In DNA, the CDR3 is TGTGCCAGCAGGCCCCAGGGGGCTGGGGCCAACGTCCTGACTTTC.

The chain carries TRBV6-1 and TRBJ2-2; 8 nucleotides agree with TRBD2. Germline CDR1 reads MNHNS; CDR2 reads SASEGT. Trimming took 2 bases from V and 5 from J; bases not matched to a gene: 7. This CDR3 has 16 amino acids. The CDR3: CASSELAGGGTGELFF. The DNA for the CDR3 is TGTGCCAGCAGTGAACTGGCAGGCGGGGGGACCGGGGAGCTGTTTTTT.

About this clone itself: The same CDR3 is also encoded by other DNA sequences in this sample. The chain recombines TRBV27 with TRBJ2-1, with no clear D. Trimming took 7 bases from V and 0 from J, leaving 7 bases between them. CDR1 is MNHEY, CDR2 SMNVEV, per germline (reference sequence). This CDR3 contains 13 residues. The CDR3 loop reads CASTPGSYNEQFF. For the CDR3, the DNA is TGTGCCAGCACCCCGGGCTCCTACAATGAGCAGTTCTTC.

V is TRBV2 and J is TRBJ1-1; tentatively, D is TRBD1 (5 bases). V was shortened by 1 base and J by 6 bases, with 18 bases between the two germline ends. This CDR3 region has 16 residues. Germline V CDR1 and CDR2: SNHLY, FYNNEI. This CDR3 is CASSEGGRYRFAEAFF. DNA for the CDR3: TGTGCCAGCAGTGAAGGGGGCCGGTACCGATTCGCTGAAGCTTTCTTT. Combining the CDR3 with reference TRBV2 and TRBJ1-1 gives the whole variable domain EPEVTQTPSHQVTQMGQEVILRCVPISNHLYFYWYRQILGQKVEFLVSFYNNEISEKSEIFDDQFSVERPDGSNFTLKIRSTKLEDSAMYFCASSEGGRYRFAEAFFGQGTRLTVV.

The chain is built from TRBV12-2 and TRBJ2-5; TRBD2, the table's D call, was not compared with the DNA. TRBV12-2 is a pseudogene segment. The CDR3 length is 18 residues. The CDR3 nucleotides read TGTGCAAGTCGCGTTCGACTAGCGGGCGTTATGGGGCAAGAGACCCAGTACTTC. It yields the protein CASRVRLAGVMGQETQYF.